Listed here are 5 T cell receptor beta chains from one sample, sequenced in a study of blood T cell repertoires in COVID-19. Repertoires were generated with immunoSEQ multiplex PCR, while TCRdb's copy carries only in-frame clones and drops some. The data show 25,000 to 30,000 clones, with nearly 90% seen just once and 8% to 10% held by the top ten. What was sequenced was peripheral blood. The receptors originated from a human donor in a cohort sampled during active COVID-19.

This chain links TRBV5-4 with TRBJ2-5; 9 bases map to TRBD2. The CDR3 has 17 amino acids. CDR1 is SGHNT, CDR2 YYREEE, per germline (reference sequence). V lost 2 bases, J lost 1 base, and 9 bases stayed unmatched. CDR3 DNA: TGTGCCAGCAGCTTTCTCAAACTGACTAGCGGCCAAGAGACCCAGTACTTC. Protein product: CASSFLKLTSGQETQYF.

The sample holds a few counts of this clone. The genes are TRBV4-2 and TRBJ1-1; D gene ambiguous. Germline CDR1 is LGHNA and CDR2 is YNFKEQ. V was cut by 6 bases and J by 3 bases, with 11 bases left in between. The CDR3 has 13 amino acids. The CDR3 region is CASRRAPDTEAFF. The CDR3 DNA reads as TGTGCCAGCAGACGAGCCCCTGACACTGAAGCTTTCTTT.

This chain uses TRBV25-1 with TRBJ2-1; the match to TRBD2 covers 10 bases. V gave up 9 bases and J gave up 1 base; unmatched junction bases: 6. Germline CDR1 MGHDK, CDR2 SYGVNS. The CDR3 length is 15 residues. The CDR3 DNA follows: TGTGCCAGTAAACCTAGCGGGGGATCCTACAATGAGCAGTTCTTC. This translates into CASKPSGGSYNEQFF.

The chain has TRBV30 and TRBJ2-5; possibly TRBD2 for D (7 bases). The CDR3 length is 13 residues. In germline, CDR1 is GTSNPN, CDR2 SVGIG (reference sequence). Trimming left V 3 bases short and J 4 bases short, with 12 bases between. The CDR3 protein is CAWRRGGGETQYF. As DNA, the CDR3 is TGTGCCTGGAGGAGGGGGGGAGGAGAGACCCAGTACTTC.

This clone appeared once. The chain couples TRBV3-1 (or the pseudogene TRBV3-2) to TRBJ2-1; 8 nucleotides agree with TRBD1. Germline trimming cut 3 bases from V and 3 bases from J; bases unmatched to any gene: 13. There are 18 residues in the CDR3. The germline gives CDR1 LGHDT, CDR2 YNNKEL (reference sequence). The CDR3 loop is CASSQQGRGRGSYNEQFF. CDR3 bases: TGTGCCAGCAGCCAGCAAGGCAGGGGGCGCGGTAGCTACAATGAGCAGTTCTTC.